The source of this TCR beta chain is a study of blood T cell repertoires in COVID-19. Germline V gene sequence: CDR1 MNHEY, CDR2 SVGAGI. Trimming left V 0 bases short and J 1 base short, with 10 bases between. The CDR3 is made up of 15 amino acids. Under the authors' procedure: Reference gene primer amplification gave nucleated cell count estimates. TCRdb keeps only in-frame clones here, not all; method: immunoSEQ multiplex PCR. V and J calls and clone size are given by that table; D and trimming were obtained from the DNA. The sample shows 400,000 to 450,000 clones, approximately 90% of them seen only once.

The J gene is TRBJ2-7, the V gene TRBV6-5, with unresolved D. The sample comprised peripheral blood. The TCR was taken from a woman in her 30s with active or convalescent COVID-19. CDR3 loop: CASSYSRPPSYEQYF. DNA of the CDR3: TGTGCCAGCAGTTACTCGAGGCCTCCTTCCTACGAGCAGTACTTC.